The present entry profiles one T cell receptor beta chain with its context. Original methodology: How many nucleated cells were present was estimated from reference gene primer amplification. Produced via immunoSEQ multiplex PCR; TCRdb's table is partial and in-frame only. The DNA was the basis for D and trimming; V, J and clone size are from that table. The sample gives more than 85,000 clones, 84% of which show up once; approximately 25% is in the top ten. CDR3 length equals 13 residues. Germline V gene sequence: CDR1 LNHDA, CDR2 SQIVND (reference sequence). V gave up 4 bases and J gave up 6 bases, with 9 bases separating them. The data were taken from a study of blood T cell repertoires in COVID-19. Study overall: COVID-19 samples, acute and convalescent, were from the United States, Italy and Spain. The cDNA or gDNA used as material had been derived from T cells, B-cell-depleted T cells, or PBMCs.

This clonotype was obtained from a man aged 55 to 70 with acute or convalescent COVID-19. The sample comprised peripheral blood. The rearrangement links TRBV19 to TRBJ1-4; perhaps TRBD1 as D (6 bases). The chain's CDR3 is CASSKGHYEKLFF. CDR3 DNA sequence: TGTGCCAGTAGTAAGGGACACTATGAAAAACTGTTTTTT.